The 17 T cell receptor beta chains listed next were all sequenced from one sample in a study of long-term antiretroviral therapy in people with HIV. Survey-level resolution applied to immunoSEQ assay v3.0. This table comes from immunoSEQ multiplex PCR, and its TCRdb copy is limited to in-frame clones, with some not included. This table holds fewer than 30,000 clones, approximately 80% found once. The specimen comprised unsorted PBMCs, sampled 0.7 years before starting antiretroviral therapy. These receptors were taken from a man aged 25-45 years with HIV.

The V and J genes are TRBV6-4 and TRBJ2-1; D remains ambiguous. V lost 3 bases and J lost 5, with 14 bases in between. CDR1 is MRHNA, CDR2 SNTAGT, per germline. This CDR3 comprises 15 residues. The CDR3 nucleotides read TGTGCCAGCAGTGATCAGTCCAACCGACACAATGAGCAGTTCTTC. It is translated as CASSDQSNRHNEQFF.

The V gene is TRBV15, the J gene TRBJ2-3; TRBD2 matches 11 bases. Germline V gene data show CDR1 as LNHNV and CDR2 as YYDKDF (reference sequence). This CDR3 has 15 residues. J was trimmed by 4 bases and V by 0 bases; bases with no gene match: 0. CDR3 protein: CATSRDSGGADTQYF. The CDR3 DNA sequence: TGTGCCACCAGCAGAGATAGCGGGGGGGCAGATACGCAGTATTTT.

V and J are TRBV10-3 and TRBJ2-7; D possibly uses TRBD1 or TRBD2 (7 bases each). The CDR3 runs 14 residues. From germline, CDR1 is ENHRY and CDR2 SYGVKD. Trimming removed 2 bases at V and 2 bases at J, with 10 bases between. CDR3 DNA sequence: TGTGCCATCAGTGAGGCAGGGGGGGCCTACGAGCAGTACTTC. This sequence encodes CAISEAGGAYEQYF.

This clone was observed once. This chain links TRBV11-2 with TRBJ2-2; TRBD1 agrees at 9 bases. The CDR3 contains 16 residues. V shed 5 bases, J shed 5 bases, and the junction held 9 bases outside the gene matches. Germline V gene sequence: CDR1 SGHAT, CDR2 FQNNGV. CDR3 sequence (DNA): TGTGCCAGCAGCGGTTTGTTAGGACAGGGGACCGGGGAGCTGTTTTTT. Its protein product is CASSGLLGQGTGELFF.

This clone was counted between two and nine times. The rearrangement links TRBV27 to TRBJ1-1; D unclear. Germline V gene lookup returns CDR1 MNHEY and CDR2 SMNVEV (reference sequence). The V and J ends lost 6 bases and 3 bases respectively, with 8 bases between them. The CDR3 has 12 residues. The DNA for the CDR3 is TGTGCCAGCAGGCGCTCGGACACTGAAGCTTTCTTT. Its protein product is CASRRSDTEAFF.

In this sample, this clone turned up once. The chain uses TRBV13 and TRBJ1-6, with 11 bases aligning to TRBD1. CDR3 length: 17 residues. The germline V gene encodes CDR1 PRHDT and CDR2 FYEKMQ (reference sequence). V was clipped by 5 bases and J by 7 bases; unmatched bases: 10. The CDR3 DNA reads TGTGCCAGCAGCCCGGCCCGCGGACAGGGGGCAAATTCACCCCTCCACTTT. Protein sequence: CASSPARGQGANSPLHF.

For the CDR3, the DNA is TGCGCCAGCAGCCACGGTAGTGGATTCCAAGAGACCCAGTACTTC. Translating it yields CASSHGSGFQETQYF. The V and J genes are TRBV4-3 and TRBJ2-5; D unclear. V was cut by 3 bases and J by 1 base, with 12 bases left in between. CDR1 is LGHNA and CDR2 is YSLEER in the germline V gene. The CDR3 is 15 residues long.

This chain uses TRBV6-1 with TRBJ2-1; D is unclear. Germline V CDR1 and CDR2: MNHNS, SASEGT. V was clipped by 5 bases and J by 4 bases, with 3 bases between them. There are 11 residues in the CDR3. Here the CDR3 DNA reads TGTGCCAGCAGTTTGTACAATGAGCAGTTCTTC. Its translation: CASSLYNEQFF.

V and J are TRBV6-1 and TRBJ2-1; D is undetermined. Germline V lookup: CDR1 MNHNS, CDR2 SASEGT. This CDR3 is 15 amino acids long. The V end lost 2 bases, the J end lost 0 bases, and 8 bases lay between the germline ends. CDR3 sequence: CASSEMWNSYNEQFF. CDR3 in DNA: TGTGCCAGCAGTGAAATGTGGAACTCCTACAATGAGCAGTTCTTC.

This sequence joins TRBV5-1 and TRBJ2-7, with TRBD2 matching over 11 bases. Germline V CDR1 and CDR2: SGHRS, YFSETQ. The CDR3 runs to 15 residues. Unmatched junction bases numbered 4, after V lost 1 base and J lost 4 bases. The CDR3 loop is CASSLTSGSSYEQYF. The CDR3, as DNA: TGCGCCAGCAGCTTGACTAGCGGGAGTTCTTACGAGCAGTACTTC.

V is TRBV6-1 and J is TRBJ1-6, with TRBD1 matching over 9 bases. This CDR3 comprises 16 residues. Trimming cost V 3 bases and J 5 bases; bases outside gene matches: 5. Looked up from germline, CDR1 is MNHNS and CDR2 is SASEGT. The CDR3 DNA follows: TGTGCCAGCAGTGACCGGACAGGGGTCGATAATTCACCCCTCCACTTT. Encoded protein: CASSDRTGVDNSPLHF.

On this clone: A read error may produce the germline difference seen at one junction end. The rearrangement links TRBV7-7 to TRBJ2-7; TRBD1 matches at 7 bases. The CDR3 length is 14 residues. Germline V gene sequence: CDR1 SSHAT, CDR2 FNYEAQ (reference sequence). The CDR3 sequence is CASSPQQGSYEQYF. The CDR3 DNA sequence: TGTGCTAGCAGCCCGCAACAGGGGTCCTACGAGCAGTACTTC.

V is TRBV5-1 and J is TRBJ1-1; a weak D match, TRBD1 (5 bases). Germline CDR1 is SGHRS and CDR2 is YFSETQ. The CDR3 covers 12 residues. Trimming took 3 bases from V and 7 from J, leaving 10 bases between them. CDR3 coding DNA: TGCGCCAGCAGCTCAGGGACGGTTGAAGCTTTCTTT. Amino acid sequence: CASSSGTVEAFF. The entire variable domain, with the rest obtained from reference TRBV5-1 and TRBJ1-1, is as follows: KAGVTQTPRYLIKTRGQQVTLSCSPISGHRSVSWYQQTPGQGLQFLFEYFSETQRNKGNFPGRFSGRQFSNSRSEMNVSTLELGDSALYLCASSSGTVEAFFGQGTRLTVV.

The V gene is TRBV7-8, the J gene TRBJ2-7; D ambiguous. The CDR3 is 14 amino acids. Germline V CDR1 and CDR2: SGHVS, FQNEAQ. V lost 1 base and J 0 bases, leaving 7 bases between the germline ends. The CDR3 DNA reads as TGTGCCAGCAGCTTAGGACTTAGCTCCTACGAGCAGTACTTC. It is translated as CASSLGLSSYEQYF.

This sequence joins TRBV7-8 and TRBJ2-7, with D perhaps matching TRBD2 (5 bases). V was shortened by 1 base and J by 6 bases, with 13 bases between the two germline ends. Germline CDR1 SGHVS, CDR2 FQNEAQ. The CDR3 extends over 14 amino acids. CDR3 sequence: CASSLGPGSGEQYF. In DNA form, the CDR3 reads TGTGCCAGCAGCTTAGGGCCGGGGAGTGGCGAGCAGTACTTC.

The table lists this clone with a few counts. The rearrangement uses TRBV19 and TRBJ2-3; D is perhaps TRBD1 (6 bases). The CDR3 has 14 residues. V was clipped by 7 bases and J by 0 bases, with 11 bases between them. Looked up from germline, CDR1 is LNHDA and CDR2 is SQIVND (reference sequence). The CDR3 loop reads CASMYRASTDTQYF. The CDR3 DNA follows: TGTGCCAGTATGTACAGGGCCAGCACAGATACGCAGTATTTT. Using reference TRBV19 and TRBJ2-3 for the parts outside the CDR3, the full variable domain is DGGITQSPKYLFRKEGQNVTLSCEQNLNHDAMYWYRQDPGQGLRLIYYSQIVNDFQKGDIAEGYSVSREKKESFPLTVTSAQKNPTAFYLCASMYRASTDTQYFGPGTRLTVL.

The chain joins TRBV11-2 to TRBJ2-1, with D possibly TRBD2 on 6 matching bases. CDR3 size: 16 residues. Germline-derived CDR1 and CDR2 are SGHAT and FQNNGV. V was clipped by 5 bases and J by 8 bases, with 22 bases between them. In nucleotides, the CDR3 is TGTGCCAGCAGCCCTGGACCGGGACTCCCTCGGGATGAGCAGTTCTTC. It is translated as CASSPGPGLPRDEQFF.